The clone carrying this T cell receptor (beta chain) was seen repeatedly, ten times or more. Its antigen is unknown. Constant-region reverse primers amplified full-length variable regions, followed by semi-nested Nested Universal Primer A PCR. TCRdb re-analysed the 5' RACE reads in MiXCR, keeping a single row per CDR3 protein. The sample carries about 40,000 distinct CDR3 sequences, approximately 17% recorded once. Purified naive CD4+ T cells were depleted of CD25+ Tregs. Study-level findings and limits: Tumor memory CD4+ T cell TCR gene usage clustered with blood and lymph node memory CD4+ cells and lymph node naive CD4+ cells.

Input material: naive CD4+ T cells sorted from a lymph node. The sample's subset: naive CD4+ T cells, CD4+CD45RA+CD25-. The sequence derives from a female donor with breast cancer.

The CDR3 sequence is CASSYGRGLKAFF. DNA of the CDR3: TGTGCCAGCAGTTATGGGAGAGGGCTTAAAGCTTTCTTT. The J gene is TRBJ1-1, the V gene TRBV6-5; D unresolved. CDR3 length equals 13 residues. Trimming pared 3 bases from V and 9 bases from J, leaving 14 bases between. Germline V lookup: CDR1 MNHEY, CDR2 SVGAGI.